Listed here are 6 T cell receptor beta chains from one sample, sequenced in a study of control samples from healthy donors and cancer patients. Sequencing was performed with immunoSEQ multiplex PCR; in TCRdb, only in-frame clones are kept and a portion is missing. Of 150,000 to 170,000 clones in the sample, roughly 94% were seen once. Material for sequencing was blood. All receptors derive from a man between 40 and 49 years old in good health.

The V call is TRBV15, the J call TRBJ1-3; D possibly corresponds to TRBD1 (6 bases). The V and J ends lost 6 bases and 2 bases respectively, with 11 bases between them. CDR3 size: 14 residues. Germline V gene data show CDR1 as LNHNV and CDR2 as YYDKDF (reference sequence). CDR3 sequence reads: CATRQGQTGNTIYF. CDR3 DNA: TGTGCCACCAGACAGGGTCAAACTGGAAACACCATATATTTT.

This sequence joins TRBV6-5 and TRBJ1-3; D gene uncertain. The CDR3 totals 13 residues. In germline, CDR1 is MNHEY, CDR2 SVGAGI. With 3 bases removed from V and 1 base from J, the gap between germline ends came to 4 bases. CDR3 residues: CASSYKSGNTIYF. CDR3 nucleotide sequence: TGTGCCAGCAGTTATAAGTCTGGAAACACCATATATTTT.

This chain connects TRBV6-5 to TRBJ1-1; possibly TRBD1 for D (6 bases). Trimming removed 10 bases at V and 1 base at J, with 16 bases between. CDR3 length: 14 residues. From germline, CDR1 is MNHEY and CDR2 SVGAGI. CDR3 region: CATRTELENTEAFF. CDR3 bases: TGTGCCACCCGGACAGAGCTTGAGAACACTGAAGCTTTCTTT.

The V call is TRBV19, the J call TRBJ1-5; 7 positions match TRBD1. The CDR3 is made up of 13 amino acids. J was trimmed by 6 bases and V by 8 bases; bases with no gene match: 7. Germline CDR1 LNHDA, CDR2 SQIVND (reference sequence). The CDR3 region is CASSRQGGQPQHF. The CDR3 region has the DNA TGTGCCAGTTCGCGACAGGGTGGTCAGCCCCAGCATTTT.

The chain couples TRBV7-9 to TRBJ1-1; D not certain. Germline V gene lookup returns CDR1 SEHNR and CDR2 FQNEAQ (reference sequence). CDR3 length: 14 amino acids. V shed 2 bases and J shed 5 bases, with 12 bases lying between them. Here the CDR3 DNA reads TGTGCCAGCAGCTTATACCCAGAGGGAACTGAAGCTTTCTTT. Translating gives CASSLYPEGTEAFF.

The chain combines TRBV19 with TRBJ1-2, with D perhaps matching TRBD1 (5 bases). The CDR3 runs 13 residues. Trimming shortened V by 5 bases and J by 4 bases, and 11 bases separated the two germline ends. The germline gives CDR1 LNHDA, CDR2 SQIVND (reference sequence). The CDR3 region has the DNA TGTGCCAGTAGTGAGACAGCTCCCTATGGCTACACCTTC. Translating gives CASSETAPYGYTF. The full variable domain, rest sourced from reference TRBV19 and TRBJ1-2, is DGGITQSPKYLFRKEGQNVTLSCEQNLNHDAMYWYRQDPGQGLRLIYYSQIVNDFQKGDIAEGYSVSREKKESFPLTVTSAQKNPTAFYLCASSETAPYGYTFGSGTRLTVV.